The 32 T cell receptor beta chains below all came from one sample that was sequenced in a study of blood T cell repertoires in COVID-19. Sequenced by immunoSEQ multiplex PCR; TCRdb stores in-frame clones only, minus some. Altogether around 100,000 clones are present, approximately 80% being singletons, with the ten largest covering around an eighth. Specimen: peripheral blood. The receptors were sampled from a middle-aged man with active or convalescent COVID-19.

This clone is a singleton in its sample. This chain uses TRBV18 with TRBJ1-1; tentatively, D is TRBD1 (6 bases). V lost 1 base, J lost 3 bases, and 9 bases lay in between. Germline-derived CDR1 and CDR2 are KGHSH and LQKENI. The CDR3 length is 14 residues. The CDR3 DNA follows: TGTGCCAGCTCACCACAGGGGGTGGACACTGAAGCTTTCTTT. Translating it yields CASSPQGVDTEAFF.

The chain couples TRBV2 to TRBJ2-1, with 9 bases identical to TRBD2. The germline CDR1 and CDR2 sequences are SNHLY and FYNNEI. This CDR3 region has 16 residues. V dropped 3 bases and J dropped 7; count of bases not matched to a gene: 10. DNA of the CDR3: TGTGCCAGCAGTGATTCAGCGGGAAGCGGGAGGAATGAGCAGTTCTTC. Translated: CASSDSAGSGRNEQFF.

The chain is built from TRBV5-1 and TRBJ2-3, with 9 bases identical to TRBD1. The germline gives CDR1 SGHRS, CDR2 YFSETQ. V shed 4 bases, J shed 3 bases, and the junction held 6 bases outside the gene matches. This CDR3 contains 15 residues. DNA of the CDR3: TGCGCCAGCAGCACCTCCGGGACAGGGACAGATACGCAGTATTTT. Translation: CASSTSGTGTDTQYF. The entire variable domain, with the rest obtained from reference TRBV5-1 and TRBJ2-3, is as follows: KAGVTQTPRYLIKTRGQQVTLSCSPISGHRSVSWYQQTPGQGLQFLFEYFSETQRNKGNFPGRFSGRQFSNSRSEMNVSTLELGDSALYLCASSTSGTGTDTQYFGPGTRLTVL.

The sample holds one count of this clone. V usage is TRBV3-1 (or the pseudogene TRBV3-2) and J usage is TRBJ1-1; TRBD1 might be the D (6 bases). V lost 6 bases, J lost 5 bases, and 13 bases lay in between. The CDR3 consists of 13 residues. Germline CDR1 LGHDT, CDR2 YNNKEL (reference sequence). CDR3 residues: CASRNRAGTEAFF. The CDR3 region has the DNA TGTGCCAGCAGAAACAGGGCGGGTACTGAAGCTTTCTTT.

This chain uses TRBV5-4 with TRBJ2-5; no firm D call. Trimming removed 2 bases from V and 3 bases from J, with 11 bases in between. The CDR3 is 14 amino acids. Germline V gene lookup returns CDR1 SGHNT and CDR2 YYREEE (reference sequence). The chain's CDR3 is CASSLKQLEETQYF. The DNA for the CDR3 is TGTGCCAGCAGCTTAAAACAGTTAGAAGAGACCCAGTACTTC.

The rearrangement links TRBV3-1 (or the pseudogene TRBV3-2) to TRBJ2-1; 11 bases are shared with TRBD2. The CDR3 runs to 14 residues. The junction had 3 bases not matched to a gene; V was cut back by 2 bases and J by 9 bases. Germline CDR1 reads LGHDT; CDR2 reads YNNKEL (reference sequence). The DNA of the CDR3 is TGTGCCAGCAGCCAACCTGGACTAGCGGGTGAGCAGTTCTTC. It is translated as CASSQPGLAGEQFF.

V and J are TRBV2 and TRBJ1-6; no definite D call. The CDR3 totals 14 residues. The germline V gene has CDR1 SNHLY and CDR2 FYNNEI. V gave up 0 bases and J gave up 11 bases, with 11 bases separating them. This CDR3 is CASSEAMNGAPLHF. CDR3 DNA: TGTGCCAGCAGTGAAGCGATGAACGGGGCACCCCTCCACTTT.

The chain couples TRBV10-3 to TRBJ2-5, with a tentative D call TRBD2 (6 bases). V lost 11 bases, J lost 4 bases, and 14 bases lay in between. Germline V lookup: CDR1 ENHRY, CDR2 SYGVKD. The CDR3 covers 12 residues. For the CDR3, the DNA is TGTGCCGCGGGACCGCCGGCAGAGACCCAGTACTTC. Its protein is CAAGPPAETQYF.

A single count supports this clone. The CDR3 nucleotides read TGTGCCAGCAGTGACAGGGAATATACGCAGTATTTT. It is translated as CASSDREYTQYF. The V gene is TRBV25-1, the J gene TRBJ2-3, with TRBD1 as a possible D gene (5 bases). CDR3 length: 12 amino acids. With 3 bases removed from V and 7 bases from J, the gap between germline ends came to 8 bases. Per germline, CDR1 MGHDK and CDR2 SYGVNS.

The rearrangement joins TRBV6-6 to TRBJ2-7; 7 bases are a match to TRBD1. This CDR3 comprises 16 residues. Germline V CDR1 and CDR2: MNHNY, SVGAGI (reference sequence). V dropped 5 bases and J dropped 4; count of bases not matched to a gene: 14. The CDR3 DNA is TGTGCCAGCAGTCGATACACCCAGGGGGAGCGATACGAGCAGTACTTC. Translation: CASSRYTQGERYEQYF.

The chain couples TRBV5-1 to TRBJ2-1; D may be TRBD1 (5 bases). The ends were cut back, 0 bases at V and 8 bases at J, with 12 bases in the middle. This CDR3 is 14 amino acids long. Per germline, CDR1 SGHRS and CDR2 YFSETQ. The CDR3 is CASSLGGTDYEQFF. DNA of the CDR3: TGCGCCAGCAGCTTGGGGGGCACTGACTATGAGCAGTTCTTC.

The V gene is TRBV9, the J gene TRBJ1-2; D is undetermined. Germline CDR1 and CDR2: SGDLS and YYNGEE. This CDR3 comprises 16 residues. Trimming removed 2 bases from V and 2 bases from J, with 16 bases in between. The CDR3 region has the DNA TGTGCCAGCAGCGTTAAGGCATCGCCGGAGAACTATGGCTACACCTTC. Amino acid sequence: CASSVKASPENYGYTF. Together with reference TRBV9 and TRBJ1-2, the CDR3 gives the full variable domain: DSGVTQTPKHLITATGQRVTLRCSPRSGDLSVYWYQQSLDQGLQFLIQYYNGEERAKGNILERFSAQQFPDLHSELNLSSLELGDSALYFCASSVKASPENYGYTFGSGTRLTVV.

This chain links TRBV24-1 with TRBJ2-4; 14 bases are shared with TRBD2. The CDR3 covers 18 residues. Germline V gives CDR1 KGHDR, CDR2 SFDVKD. V shed 2 bases, J shed 4 bases, and the junction held 6 bases outside the gene matches. The CDR3 nucleotides are TGTGCCACCAGTGATTCGGGGGGACTAGCGGGAGTAAAAAACATTCAGTACTTC. Residues: CATSDSGGLAGVKNIQYF.

The CDR3 coding sequence is TGTGTCAGAACTAATCGGGGACTAGCGGTGATCACAGATACGCAGTATTTT. This encodes CVRTNRGLAVITDTQYF. The V call is TRBV7-5, the J call TRBJ2-3; TRBD2, the table's D call, was not compared with the DNA. TRBV7-5 is shown as a pseudogene. This CDR3 has 17 amino acids.

This chain connects TRBV5-1 to TRBJ2-3, with D perhaps matching TRBD1 (6 bases). Germline CDR1 reads SGHRS; CDR2 reads YFSETQ. V lost 1 base to trimming and J lost 2 bases, with 11 bases between them. This CDR3 contains 15 residues. CDR3 sequence: CASSLPTGTTDTQYF. The CDR3 DNA is TGCGCCAGCAGCTTGCCGACAGGAACCACAGATACGCAGTATTTT.

The chain employs TRBV11-3 and TRBJ1-4; TRBD1 aligns across 7 bases. Per the germline V gene, CDR1 is SGHNT and CDR2 is YENEEA. The CDR3 contains 16 residues. J lost 8 bases, V lost 1 base, and 10 bases had no gene match. Written as DNA, the CDR3 is TGTGCCAGCAGCTTAGGAAGTACAGGGGAAACCGAAAAACTGTTTTTT. Translating it yields CASSLGSTGETEKLFF.

V usage is TRBV27 and J usage is TRBJ1-3; 9 nucleotides match TRBD1. V trimming: 0 bases; J trimming: 8 bases; junction bases outside the gene matches: 8. CDR3 length: 16 residues. Germline V gene sequence: CDR1 MNHEY, CDR2 SMNVEV (reference sequence). The CDR3 here is CASSLSRDRASDTIYF. The CDR3, as DNA: TGTGCCAGCAGTTTATCTCGGGACAGGGCCTCGGACACCATATATTTT.

This clone was detected once. The chain carries TRBV9 and TRBJ1-6, with TRBD1 identical over 8 bases. Germline V CDR1 and CDR2: SGDLS, YYNGEE. Trimming at V came to 0 bases and at J to 9 bases, leaving 8 bases not matched to a gene. This CDR3 contains 16 residues. The CDR3: CASSVDQGAIGSPLHF. Written as DNA, the CDR3 is TGTGCCAGCAGCGTAGATCAGGGGGCCATCGGTTCACCCCTCCACTTT.

The chain carries TRBV6-6 and TRBJ2-7; 7 nucleotides line up with TRBD1. Trimming took 7 bases from V and 3 from J; bases not matched to a gene: 12. Germline assignment: CDR1 MNHNY and CDR2 SVGAGI (reference sequence). This CDR3 region has 15 residues. DNA of the CDR3: TGTGCCAGCACCTATGACCGGGACAGAATCTACGAGCAGTACTTC. Its translation: CASTYDRDRIYEQYF.

In its sample, this clone was seen a few times. The chain carries TRBV19 and TRBJ1-1; the match to TRBD1 covers 8 bases. Germline assignment: CDR1 LNHDA and CDR2 SQIVND (reference sequence). V trimming: 4 bases; J trimming: 0 bases; junction bases outside the gene matches: 4. The CDR3 extends over 15 amino acids. For the CDR3, the DNA is TGTGCCAGTAGTACCACAGGGGGACTGAACACTGAAGCTTTCTTT. It specifies CASSTTGGLNTEAFF.

This clone came up once. The rearrangement links TRBV24-1 to TRBJ1-5; TRBD1 might be the D (6 bases). Germline CDR1 is KGHDR and CDR2 is SFDVKD. Deletions cut 4 bases from V and 0 bases from J, with 12 bases between. This CDR3 contains 16 residues. CDR3 sequence (DNA): TGTGCCACCAGTGACCGGGACACCGATAGCAATCAGCCCCAGCATTTT. This translates into CATSDRDTDSNQPQHF.

This chain links TRBV2 with TRBJ1-2; the D is unclear. The germline V gene has CDR1 SNHLY and CDR2 FYNNEI. The CDR3 runs 14 residues. V lost 7 bases to trimming and J lost 8 bases, with 20 bases between them. The CDR3 sequence is CASTQAYSGKGYTF. The DNA of the CDR3 is TGTGCCAGCACTCAGGCGTACAGTGGCAAGGGCTACACCTTC.

This chain joins TRBV24-1 and TRBJ2-2; the match to TRBD1 covers 9 bases. This CDR3 comprises 14 residues. Losses at the gene ends were 5 bases for V and 6 bases for J; bases not matched to a gene: 3. CDR1 and CDR2 (germline): KGHDR, SFDVKD. CDR3: CATSVTGGSGELFF. The DNA for the CDR3 is TGTGCCACCAGTGTCACAGGGGGCTCCGGGGAGCTGTTTTTT.

The genes are TRBV2 and TRBJ2-1; D is uncertain. The length of the CDR3 is 11 residues. V was cut by 7 bases and J by 5 bases, with 6 bases left in between. Germline CDR1 and CDR2: SNHLY and FYNNEI. The CDR3 nucleotides are TGTGCCAGCACGTCGGACAATGAGCAGTTCTTC. Its protein is CASTSDNEQFF.

The chain couples TRBV14 to TRBJ2-5, with 8 bases identical to TRBD2. Germline CDR1 and CDR2: SGHDN and FVKESK. Losses at the gene ends were 2 bases for V and 1 base for J; bases not matched to a gene: 3. This CDR3 has 15 residues. For the CDR3, the DNA is TGTGCCAGCAGCCAATTAGCGGGACCCCAAGAGACCCAGTACTTC. Protein sequence: CASSQLAGPQETQYF.

V and J are TRBV6-5 and TRBJ2-7, with 12 bases that match TRBD2. The CDR3 spans 15 residues. The trim removed 4 bases at V and 4 bases at J, leaving 5 bases unmatched. CDR1 and CDR2 from the germline V gene are MNHEY and SVGAGI. CDR3 bases: TGTGCCAGCAGTTTTCCGGGACTAGCGGGTTACGAGCAGTACTTC. As protein: CASSFPGLAGYEQYF.

The chain carries TRBV24-1 and TRBJ2-7, with D maybe TRBD1 (6 bases). V gave up 7 bases and J gave up 5 bases, with 14 bases separating them. This CDR3 spans 13 amino acids. Germline V gives CDR1 KGHDR, CDR2 SFDVKD. CDR3 region: CATSEGDIDEQYF. As DNA, the CDR3 is TGTGCCACCAGCGAGGGGGATATCGACGAGCAGTACTTC.

The chain recombines TRBV28 with TRBJ2-7, with 7 bases that match TRBD2. The junction had 11 bases not matched to a gene; V was cut back by 5 bases and J by 7 bases. Germline V CDR1 and CDR2: MDHEN, SYDVKM. The CDR3 is 14 amino acids. The CDR3 DNA reads TGTGCCAGCAGTCCCGGACCTATGGGAGGGGAGCAGTACTTC. As protein: CASSPGPMGGEQYF.

This clone was seen just once. This chain joins TRBV4-1 and TRBJ2-2; unclear D gene. The V end lost 0 bases, the J end lost 1 base, and 6 bases lay between the germline ends. The CDR3 extends over 15 amino acids. CDR1 is MGHRA and CDR2 is YSYEKL in the germline V gene. The CDR3 DNA reads TGCGCCAGCAGCCAAGATACTGGGAACACCGGGGAGCTGTTTTTT. It codes for CASSQDTGNTGELFF.

V is TRBV2 and J is TRBJ1-5; 10 bases are a match to TRBD1. This CDR3 has 15 residues. The J segment lost 7 bases and the V segment lost 5 bases, leaving 8 bases of the junction unmatched. Germline V gene sequence: CDR1 SNHLY, CDR2 FYNNEI. CDR3 nucleotides: TGTGCCAGCAGTAAAGACAGGGGGCCACGCCAGCCCCAGCATTTT. This sequence encodes CASSKDRGPRQPQHF.

In this sample, this clone turned up a few times. The chain joins TRBV24-1 to TRBJ2-2; a weak D match, TRBD1 (7 bases). V lost 6 bases to trimming and J lost 7 bases, with 17 bases between them. CDR1 and CDR2 (germline): KGHDR, SFDVKD. This CDR3 contains 15 residues. Written as DNA, the CDR3 is TGTGCCACCAGTTACCGGAGGGGGCGCGACGGGGAGCTGTTTTTT. Translating gives CATSYRRGRDGELFF.

The chain employs TRBV7-2 and TRBJ2-7; 8 nucleotides line up with TRBD1. Per the germline V gene, CDR1 is SGHTA and CDR2 is FQGNSA. V lost 0 bases and J lost 5; bases outside the gene matches: 6. The CDR3 is 15 amino acids. In DNA form, the CDR3 reads TGTGCCAGCAGCTTAGCGCGGACAGGGAAGCACGAGCAGTACTTC. Its translation: CASSLARTGKHEQYF.